This entry lists 31 T cell receptor beta chains sequenced from one sample in a study of control samples from healthy donors and cancer patients. Clones were read by immunoSEQ multiplex PCR, and TCRdb kept only the in-frame ones, dropping some. In the table there are more than 95,000 clones, about 93% of which are singletons. Material for sequencing was blood. The receptors shown here come from a man aged 30 to 39 in good health.

V is TRBV6-5 and J is TRBJ1-3; no firm D call. Trimming took 10 bases from V and 4 from J, leaving 17 bases between them. Germline V gene data show CDR1 as MNHEY and CDR2 as SVGAGI. There are 14 residues in the CDR3. The DNA for the CDR3 is TGTGCCACCAGCATCGGTCATAGGGGAAACACCATATATTTT. This sequence encodes CATSIGHRGNTIYF.

The V call is TRBV18, the J call TRBJ1-5, with D possibly TRBD1 on 6 matching bases. Germline V gene lookup returns CDR1 KGHSH and CDR2 LQKENI. CDR3 length equals 14 residues. V lost 4 bases and J lost 7, with 14 bases in between. The CDR3 nucleotides are TGTGCCAGCTCACAGGTTACGGGGGGCCAGCCCCAGCATTTT. The encoded protein is CASSQVTGGQPQHF.

This clone was picked up many times. The chain joins TRBV11-2 to TRBJ1-2; no firm D call. Trimming left V 0 bases short and J 0 bases short, with 8 bases between. The germline CDR1 and CDR2 sequences are SGHAT and FQNNGV. The CDR3 spans 15 residues. The CDR3 nucleotides read TGTGCCAGCAGCTTAGAGCAGGCGCCTAACTATGGCTACACCTTC. Translated: CASSLEQAPNYGYTF.

The genes are TRBV9 and TRBJ1-2; 8 nucleotides line up with TRBD1. This CDR3 is built from 18 residues. The germline gives CDR1 SGDLS, CDR2 YYNGEE. Losses at the gene ends were 3 bases for V and 0 bases for J; bases not matched to a gene: 13. The CDR3: CASSGTNRQGTTNYGYTF. DNA for the CDR3: TGTGCCAGCAGCGGGACGAACAGACAGGGGACAACTAACTATGGCTACACCTTC.

V usage is TRBV11-1 and J usage is TRBJ1-1, with D unclear. Germline CDR1 SGHAT, CDR2 FQDESV (reference sequence). The CDR3 consists of 14 residues. Trimming pared 6 bases from V and 0 bases from J, leaving 11 bases between. CDR3 protein: CASSPPVVNTEAFF. The CDR3 region has the DNA TGTGCCAGCAGTCCCCCGGTGGTGAACACTGAAGCTTTCTTT.

This chain uses TRBV6-4 with TRBJ2-6; D not certain. V dropped 5 bases and J dropped 4 bases, with 6 bases sitting between them. This CDR3 is 13 amino acids long. Germline V gene lookup returns CDR1 MRHNA and CDR2 SNTAGT. CDR3 region: CASSPTGANVLTF. The CDR3 nucleotides are TGTGCCAGCAGTCCTACAGGGGCCAACGTCCTGACTTTC.

V usage is TRBV2 and J usage is TRBJ1-3; D is uncertain. This CDR3 comprises 14 residues. In germline, CDR1 is SNHLY, CDR2 FYNNEI. Trimming pared 3 bases from V and 0 bases from J, leaving 6 bases between. Written as DNA, the CDR3 is TGTGCCAGCAGTGAGGGGTTCTCTGGAAACACCATATATTTT. This gives the protein CASSEGFSGNTIYF.

Of note for this clone: The same CDR3 is also encoded by other DNA sequences in this sample. The chain is built from TRBV14 and TRBJ2-5, with no clear D. Germline CDR1 is SGHDN and CDR2 is FVKESK. The CDR3 covers 11 residues. Trimming stripped 3 bases from V and 5 bases from J, with 4 bases between. The chain's CDR3 is CASSHGETQYF. The CDR3 region has the DNA TGTGCCAGCAGCCACGGCGAGACCCAGTACTTC.

The chain employs TRBV28 and TRBJ2-3, with 7 bases that match TRBD1. Germline V gene data show CDR1 as MDHEN and CDR2 as SYDVKM. CDR3 length equals 12 residues. V trimming: 8 bases; J trimming: 4 bases; junction bases outside the gene matches: 3. CDR3 sequence (DNA): TGTGCCAGCGAGGGGGCGGCAGATACGCAGTATTTT. The encoded protein is CASEGAADTQYF. Complete variable domain (other parts from reference TRBV28 and TRBJ2-3): DVKVTQSSRYLVKRTGEKVFLECVQDMDHENMFWYRQDPGLGLRLIYFSYDVKMKEKGDIPEGYSVSREKKERFSLILESASTNQTSMYLCASEGAADTQYFGPGTRLTVL.

The chain recombines TRBV19 with TRBJ2-5; D possibly uses TRBD1 or TRBD2 (5 bases each). V dropped 3 bases and J dropped 3 bases, with 17 bases sitting between them. The germline V gene encodes CDR1 LNHDA and CDR2 SQIVND (reference sequence). The CDR3 loop spans 16 amino acids. This CDR3 is CASSIAGTQGKETQYF. In nucleotides, the CDR3 is TGTGCCAGTAGTATTGCCGGGACCCAAGGGAAAGAGACCCAGTACTTC. Complete variable domain (other parts from reference TRBV19 and TRBJ2-5): DGGITQSPKYLFRKEGQNVTLSCEQNLNHDAMYWYRQDPGQGLRLIYYSQIVNDFQKGDIAEGYSVSREKKESFPLTVTSAQKNPTAFYLCASSIAGTQGKETQYFGPGTRLLVL.

As DNA, the CDR3 is TGTGCCAGCAGCGCGGGACTAGCGGGGGGGGAGACCCAGTACTTC. Protein: CASSAGLAGGETQYF. The chain uses TRBV5-5 and TRBJ2-5; 16 bases align to TRBD2. There are 15 residues in the CDR3. The V gene end was trimmed by 4 bases and the J gene end by 5 bases; junction bases not matched to a gene: 2. Germline CDR1 SGHKS, CDR2 YYEKEE (reference sequence). Variable domain in full (rest from reference TRBV5-5 and TRBJ2-5): DAGVTQSPTHLIKTRGQQVTLRCSPISGHKSVSWYQQVLGQGPQFIFQYYEKEERGRGNFPDRFSARQFPNYSSELNVNALLLGDSALYLCASSAGLAGGETQYFGPGTRLLVL.

The sample holds a few counts of this clone. The chain recombines TRBV4-1 with TRBJ1-1; the D is unclear. Trimming left V 6 bases short and J 1 base short, with 3 bases between. Germline CDR1 MGHRA, CDR2 YSYEKL. This CDR3 has 11 amino acids. Here the CDR3 reads CASRQNTEAFF. Written as DNA, the CDR3 is TGCGCCAGCAGGCAGAACACTGAAGCTTTCTTT.

The CDR3 spells CAISDRQGIGNTEAFF. In nucleotides, the CDR3 is TGTGCCATCAGTGATCGACAGGGGATAGGAAACACTGAAGCTTTCTTT. V is TRBV10-3 and J is TRBJ1-1; 8 bases agree with TRBD1. CDR3 length equals 16 residues. CDR1 ENHRY and CDR2 SYGVKD come from the germline V gene. The J segment lost 2 bases and the V segment lost 3 bases, leaving 8 bases of the junction unmatched.

The chain links TRBV5-5 to TRBJ1-5, with 7 bases matching TRBD1. This CDR3 comprises 17 residues. The germline gives CDR1 SGHKS, CDR2 YYEKEE (reference sequence). Germline trimming cut 0 bases from V and 2 bases from J; bases unmatched to any gene: 8. The CDR3 is CASSLADDRVGNQPQHF. The CDR3 DNA reads as TGTGCCAGCAGCTTGGCCGACGACAGGGTGGGCAATCAGCCCCAGCATTTT.

This chain joins TRBV2 and TRBJ1-2; 7 positions agree with TRBD1. This CDR3 is built from 14 residues. From germline, CDR1 is SNHLY and CDR2 FYNNEI. After removal of 5 bases from V and 4 bases from J, the junction contained 7 bases not matched to a gene. CDR3 sequence: CASSRLRDSYGYTF. CDR3 DNA: TGTGCCAGCAGTAGGTTACGGGACAGCTATGGCTACACCTTC.

This chain uses TRBV5-1 with TRBJ2-2; D gene unclear. The CDR3 is 12 residues long. Trimming took 3 bases from V and 1 from J, leaving 1 base between them. Germline assignment: CDR1 SGHRS and CDR2 YFSETQ. The CDR3 loop is CASSWNTGELFF. In DNA form, the CDR3 reads TGCGCCAGCAGCTGGAACACCGGGGAGCTGTTTTTT.

This chain uses TRBV6-4 with TRBJ2-3; 9 positions agree with TRBD2. V lost 2 bases and J lost 3; bases outside the gene matches: 0. The CDR3 sequence is 14 residues long. Germline CDR1 is MRHNA and CDR2 is SNTAGT. In nucleotides, the CDR3 is TGTGCCAGCAGTGACCTAGCGGGGACAGATACGCAGTATTTT. This translates into CASSDLAGTDTQYF.

The V gene is TRBV12-3 or TRBV12-4, the J gene TRBJ1-1; unclear D gene. Trimming cost V 1 base and J 4 bases, with 7 bases left between them. The CDR3 loop spans 13 amino acids. CDR3 amino acids: CASSLEEGTEAFF. CDR3 nucleotides: TGTGCCAGCAGTTTAGAGGAGGGCACTGAAGCTTTCTTT.

The chain employs TRBV6-1 and TRBJ2-5; 11 bases fit TRBD2. From germline, CDR1 is MNHNS and CDR2 SASEGT. The CDR3 length is 16 residues. Trimming removed 3 bases from V and 1 base from J; junction bases left unmatched: 4. CDR3 in amino acids: CASSETTSGAQETQYF. CDR3 nucleotides: TGTGCCAGCAGTGAGACGACTAGCGGGGCCCAAGAGACCCAGTACTTC.

The chain uses TRBV5-6 and TRBJ1-2, with 8 positions matching TRBD1. The trim removed 3 bases at V and 2 bases at J, leaving 3 bases unmatched. Per germline, CDR1 SGHDT and CDR2 YYEEEE. The CDR3 extends over 14 amino acids. The CDR3 region has the DNA TGTGCCAGCAGCTGGACAGGGTCCAACTATGGCTACACCTTC. As protein: CASSWTGSNYGYTF.

The chain recombines TRBV7-9 with TRBJ2-1; D is perhaps TRBD2 (5 bases). Trimming cost V 1 base and J 1 base, with 11 bases left between them. The CDR3 is 16 amino acids. Germline values: CDR1 SEHNR, CDR2 FQNEAQ (reference sequence). The DNA for the CDR3 is TGTGCCAGCAGCTTAGGAGGGAAGAGGTCCTACAATGAGCAGTTCTTC. It codes for CASSLGGKRSYNEQFF. The full variable domain, in which reference TRBV7-9 and TRBJ2-1 provide the parts outside the CDR3, is DTGVSQNPRHKITKRGQNVTFRCDPISEHNRLYWYRQTLGQGPEFLTYFQNEAQLEKSRLLSDRFSAERPKGSFSTLEIQRTEQGDSAMYLCASSLGGKRSYNEQFFGPGTRLTVL.

The chain combines TRBV11-1 with TRBJ2-5; 8 nucleotides align to TRBD2. The CDR3 covers 16 residues. The germline V gene has CDR1 SGHAT and CDR2 FQDESV (reference sequence). Trimming removed 3 bases from V and 2 bases from J; junction bases left unmatched: 8. The CDR3 here is CASSLGSGGLQETQYF. CDR3 DNA: TGTGCCAGCAGCTTGGGAAGCGGGGGACTTCAAGAGACCCAGTACTTC.

The chain joins TRBV9 to TRBJ2-7, with D perhaps TRBD2 (5 bases). The V gene's germline CDR1 is SGDLS and CDR2 YYNGEE. This CDR3 is built from 13 residues. V shed 0 bases and J shed 2 bases, with 6 bases lying between them. This CDR3 is CASSVGGPYEQYF. DNA of the CDR3: TGTGCCAGCAGCGTAGGCGGGCCCTACGAGCAGTACTTC.

The chain carries TRBV6-5 and TRBJ2-7, with 10 bases lining up with TRBD2. Germline loops: CDR1 MNHEY, CDR2 SVGAGI. Trimming cost V 4 bases and J 7 bases; bases outside gene matches: 4. The CDR3 loop spans 13 amino acids. CDR3 DNA sequence: TGTGCCAGCAGTTTAGCGGGGGGAAGGGAGCAGTACTTC. Translating gives CASSLAGGREQYF.

The gene calls are TRBV9 and TRBJ1-5; no definite D call. Germline CDR1 is SGDLS and CDR2 is YYNGEE. Trimming shortened V by 1 base and J by 3 bases, and 5 bases separated the two germline ends. The CDR3 sequence is 13 residues long. The DNA of the CDR3 is TGTGCCAGCAGCGTAAGACCCAATCAGCCCCAGCATTTT. The encoded protein is CASSVRPNQPQHF.

This clone was picked up a small number of times. The J gene is TRBJ2-7, the V gene TRBV7-2, with D maybe TRBD1 (6 bases). CDR3 size: 14 residues. Deletions cut 4 bases from V and 1 base from J, with 11 bases between. Germline V gene data show CDR1 as SGHTA and CDR2 as FQGNSA. CDR3 region: CASSSNRVSYEQYF. Written as DNA, the CDR3 is TGTGCCAGCAGCTCCAACAGGGTTTCCTACGAGCAGTACTTC.

V gene TRBV2 combines with J gene TRBJ2-7; TRBD2 matches at 8 bases. With 2 bases clipped from V and 7 bases from J, the junction kept 10 bases outside the gene matches. Per the germline V gene, CDR1 is SNHLY and CDR2 is FYNNEI. The CDR3 contains 15 residues. CDR3 amino acids: CASSEWFGPGGEQYF. In DNA, the CDR3 is TGTGCCAGCAGTGAATGGTTTGGCCCGGGGGGGGAGCAGTACTTC. Using reference TRBV2 and TRBJ2-7 for the parts outside the CDR3, the full variable domain is EPEVTQTPSHQVTQMGQEVILRCVPISNHLYFYWYRQILGQKVEFLVSFYNNEISEKSEIFDDQFSVERPDGSNFTLKIRSTKLEDSAMYFCASSEWFGPGGEQYFGPGTRLTVT.

This CDR3 reads CASSLPRAVSSYEQYF. The CDR3 region has the DNA TGCGCCAGCAGCTTGCCCCGGGCGGTAAGCTCCTACGAGCAGTACTTC. V and J are TRBV5-1 and TRBJ2-7; D uncertain. V was clipped by 1 base and J by 0 bases, with 14 bases between them. There are 16 residues in the CDR3. CDR1 and CDR2 from the germline V gene are SGHRS and YFSETQ.

J is TRBJ1-6 and V is TRBV27, with 9 bases matching TRBD1. The CDR3 is made up of 17 amino acids. The V gene's germline CDR1 is MNHEY and CDR2 SMNVEV (reference sequence). V was pared by 7 bases and J by 5 bases, with 12 bases of the junction left unmatched. Here the CDR3 reads CASTFGPGQGNNSPLHF. The CDR3, as DNA: TGTGCCAGCACCTTCGGCCCGGGACAGGGCAATAATTCACCCCTCCACTTT.

The chain joins TRBV7-9 to TRBJ2-5; the D gene is possibly TRBD1 (5 bases). This CDR3 has 15 residues. Germline assignment: CDR1 SEHNR and CDR2 FQNEAQ (reference sequence). Trimming removed 11 bases from V and 4 bases from J, with 23 bases in between. CDR3 residues: CAPNPGVGVIETQYF. In nucleotides, the CDR3 is TGTGCCCCAAACCCCGGAGTAGGGGTAATAGAGACCCAGTACTTC.

J is TRBJ2-3 and V is TRBV24-1, with TRBD2 matching 11 bases. The CDR3 consists of 16 residues. J lost 6 bases, V lost 2 bases, and 6 bases had no gene match. Germline CDR1 reads KGHDR; CDR2 reads SFDVKD. CDR3 nucleotide sequence: TGTGCCACCAGTGATTCTAGCGGGGGGAGATGGGATACGCAGTATTTT. Amino acid sequence: CATSDSSGGRWDTQYF.